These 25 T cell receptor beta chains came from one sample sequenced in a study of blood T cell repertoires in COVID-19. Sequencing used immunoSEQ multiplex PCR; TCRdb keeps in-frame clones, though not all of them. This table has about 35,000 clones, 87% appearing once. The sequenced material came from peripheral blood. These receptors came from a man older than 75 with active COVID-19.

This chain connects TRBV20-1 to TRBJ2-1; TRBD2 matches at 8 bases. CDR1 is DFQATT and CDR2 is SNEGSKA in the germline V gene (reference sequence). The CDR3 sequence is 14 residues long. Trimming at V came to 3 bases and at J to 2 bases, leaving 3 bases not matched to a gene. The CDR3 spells CSASAGGTYNEQFF. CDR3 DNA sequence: TGCAGTGCTAGTGCGGGAGGAACCTACAATGAGCAGTTCTTC.

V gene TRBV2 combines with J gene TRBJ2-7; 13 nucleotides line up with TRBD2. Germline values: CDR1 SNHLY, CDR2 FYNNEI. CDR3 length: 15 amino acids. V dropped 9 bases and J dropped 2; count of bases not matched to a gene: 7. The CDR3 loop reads CASGRGLAGTYEQYF. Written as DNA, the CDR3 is TGTGCCAGTGGTCGGGGACTAGCGGGGACCTACGAGCAGTACTTC.

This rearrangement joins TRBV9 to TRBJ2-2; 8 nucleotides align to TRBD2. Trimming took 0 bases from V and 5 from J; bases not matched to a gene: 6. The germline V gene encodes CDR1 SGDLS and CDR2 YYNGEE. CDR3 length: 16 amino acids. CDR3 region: CASSVAGGRRTGELFF. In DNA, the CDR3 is TGTGCCAGCAGCGTAGCGGGCGGGAGGCGGACCGGGGAGCTGTTTTTT.

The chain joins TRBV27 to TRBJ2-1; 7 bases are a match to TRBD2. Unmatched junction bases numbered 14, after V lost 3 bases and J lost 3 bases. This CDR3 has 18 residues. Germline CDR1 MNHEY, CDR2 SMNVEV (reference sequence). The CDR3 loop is CASSFVGDGASGYNEQFF. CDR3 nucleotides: TGTGCCAGCAGTTTCGTGGGGGATGGGGCTAGCGGCTACAATGAGCAGTTCTTC.

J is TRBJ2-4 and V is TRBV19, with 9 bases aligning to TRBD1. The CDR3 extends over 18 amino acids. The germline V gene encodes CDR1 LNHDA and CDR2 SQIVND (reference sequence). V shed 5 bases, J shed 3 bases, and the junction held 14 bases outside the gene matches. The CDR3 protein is CASSARGDREVVKNIQYF. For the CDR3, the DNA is TGTGCCAGTAGTGCACGAGGGGACAGGGAGGTTGTCAAAAACATTCAGTACTTC.

CDR3 in amino acids: CASSRQPGLGGDEQYF. CDR3 DNA: TGCGCCAGCAGCCGCCAACCGGGACTTGGAGGGGACGAGCAGTACTTC. The gene calls are TRBV5-1 and TRBJ2-7; tentative D call: TRBD2 (6 bases). The CDR3 is 16 amino acids. Germline CDR1 reads SGHRS; CDR2 reads YFSETQ. Trimming left V 4 bases short and J 5 bases short, with 22 bases between.

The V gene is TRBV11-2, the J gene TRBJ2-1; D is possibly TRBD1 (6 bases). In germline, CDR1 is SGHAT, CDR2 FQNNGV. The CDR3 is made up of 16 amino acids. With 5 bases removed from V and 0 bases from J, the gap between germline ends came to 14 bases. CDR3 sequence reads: CASSPRADSSYNEQFF. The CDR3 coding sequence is TGTGCCAGCAGCCCCCGGGCGGACAGCTCCTACAATGAGCAGTTCTTC. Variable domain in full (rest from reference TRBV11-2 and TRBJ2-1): EAGVAQSPRYKIIEKRQSVAFWCNPISGHATLYWYQQILGQGPKLLIQFQNNGVVDDSQLPKDRFSAERLKGVDSTLKIQPAKLEDSAVYLCASSPRADSSYNEQFFGPGTRLTVL.

The CDR3, as DNA: TGTGCCTGGAGAGACTACTCCTACAATGAGCAGTTCTTC. As protein: CAWRDYSYNEQFF. The chain links TRBV30 to TRBJ2-1, with D possibly matching TRBD2 (5 bases). Trimming pared 3 bases from V and 0 bases from J, leaving 6 bases between. CDR3 length: 13 residues. Germline CDR1 reads GTSNPN; CDR2 reads SVGIG (reference sequence).

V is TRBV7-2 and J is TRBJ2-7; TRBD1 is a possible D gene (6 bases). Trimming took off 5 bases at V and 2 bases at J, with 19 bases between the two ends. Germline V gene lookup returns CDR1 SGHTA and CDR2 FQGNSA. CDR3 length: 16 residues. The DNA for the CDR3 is TGTGCCAGCAGCCCCTCCTCGACAGGAGTCCCCTACGAGCAGTACTTC. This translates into CASSPSSTGVPYEQYF.

CDR3: CAIRTSGQKTYEQYF. CDR3 DNA: TGTGCCATAAGGACTAGCGGGCAAAAAACCTACGAGCAGTACTTC. The rearrangement links TRBV10-3 to TRBJ2-7; 11 nucleotides agree with TRBD2. Germline CDR1 ENHRY, CDR2 SYGVKD. This CDR3 region has 15 residues. Trimming cost V 9 bases and J 2 bases; bases outside gene matches: 9.

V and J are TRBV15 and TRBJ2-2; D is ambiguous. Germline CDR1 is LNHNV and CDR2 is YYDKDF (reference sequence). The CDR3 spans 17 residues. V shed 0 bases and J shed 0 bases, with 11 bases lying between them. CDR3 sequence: CATSRDWQNANTGELFF. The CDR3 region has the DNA TGTGCCACCAGCAGAGATTGGCAGAACGCGAACACCGGGGAGCTGTTTTTT.

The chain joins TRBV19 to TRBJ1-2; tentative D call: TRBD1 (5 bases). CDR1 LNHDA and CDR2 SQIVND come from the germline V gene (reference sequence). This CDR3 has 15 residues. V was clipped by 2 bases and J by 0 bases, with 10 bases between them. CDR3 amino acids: CASSIPTVPNYGYTF. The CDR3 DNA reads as TGTGCCAGTAGTATACCGACAGTACCTAACTATGGCTACACCTTC.

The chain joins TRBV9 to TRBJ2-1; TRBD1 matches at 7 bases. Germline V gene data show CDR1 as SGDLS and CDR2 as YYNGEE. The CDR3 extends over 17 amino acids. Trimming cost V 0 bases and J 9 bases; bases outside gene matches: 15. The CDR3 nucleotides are TGTGCCAGCAGCGTAGCAGGGACAGTTCACACAAGAGGTGAGCAGTTCTTC. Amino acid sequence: CASSVAGTVHTRGEQFF. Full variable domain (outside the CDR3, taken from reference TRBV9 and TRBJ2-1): DSGVTQTPKHLITATGQRVTLRCSPRSGDLSVYWYQQSLDQGLQFLIQYYNGEERAKGNILERFSAQQFPDLHSELNLSSLELGDSALYFCASSVAGTVHTRGEQFFGPGTRLTVL.

The chain's CDR3 is CSTRGGTGETGNTIYF. The CDR3 DNA follows: TGCAGCACTAGGGGTGGGACAGGGGAAACTGGAAACACCATATATTTT. This rearrangement joins TRBV29-1 to TRBJ1-3; 10 nucleotides agree with TRBD1. Trimming at V came to 8 bases and at J to 2 bases, leaving 12 bases not matched to a gene. Germline lookup yields CDR1 SQVTM and CDR2 ANQGSEA. The CDR3 has 16 residues.

The CDR3 spells CASSLTGGLGEKLFF. CDR3 in DNA: TGCGCCAGCAGCTTGACAGGGGGCCTGGGCGAAAAACTGTTTTTT. The V and J genes are TRBV5-1 and TRBJ1-4, with 9 bases identical to TRBD1. Per germline, CDR1 SGHRS and CDR2 YFSETQ. Losses at the gene ends were 1 base for V and 8 bases for J; bases not matched to a gene: 6. This CDR3 spans 15 amino acids.

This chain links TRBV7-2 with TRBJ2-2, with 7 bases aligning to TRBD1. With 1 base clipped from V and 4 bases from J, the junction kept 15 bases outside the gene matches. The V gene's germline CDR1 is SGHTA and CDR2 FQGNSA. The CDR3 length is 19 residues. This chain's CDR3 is CASSLVGGRLRTATGELFF. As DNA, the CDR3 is TGTGCCAGCAGCTTAGTAGGGGGCCGCCTACGGACTGCCACCGGGGAGCTGTTTTTT.

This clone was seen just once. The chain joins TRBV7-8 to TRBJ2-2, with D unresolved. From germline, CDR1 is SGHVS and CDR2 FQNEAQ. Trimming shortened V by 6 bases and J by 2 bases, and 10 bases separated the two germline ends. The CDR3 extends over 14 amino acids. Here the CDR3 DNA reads TGTGCCAGCAGGCTGCTAGATAACACCGGGGAGCTGTTTTTT. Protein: CASRLLDNTGELFF. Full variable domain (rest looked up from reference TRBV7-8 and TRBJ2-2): GAGVSQSPRYKVAKRGQDVALRCDPISGHVSLFWYQQALGQGPEFLTYFQNEAQLDKSGLPSDRFFAERPEGSVSTLKIQRTQQEDSAVYLCASRLLDNTGELFFGEGSRLTVL.

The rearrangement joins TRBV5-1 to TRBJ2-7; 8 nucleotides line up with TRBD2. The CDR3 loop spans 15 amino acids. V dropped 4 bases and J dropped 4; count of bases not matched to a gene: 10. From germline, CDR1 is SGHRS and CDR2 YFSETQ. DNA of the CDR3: TGCGCCAGCAGCCTGGCGGGGGGCCGGGGGTACGAGCAGTACTTC. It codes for CASSLAGGRGYEQYF.

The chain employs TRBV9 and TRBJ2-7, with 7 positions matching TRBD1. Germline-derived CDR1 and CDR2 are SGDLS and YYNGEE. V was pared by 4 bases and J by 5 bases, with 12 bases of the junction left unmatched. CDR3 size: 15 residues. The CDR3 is CASSSGRSGQHEQYF. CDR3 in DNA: TGTGCCAGCAGCTCAGGGCGGTCGGGACAGCACGAGCAGTACTTC.

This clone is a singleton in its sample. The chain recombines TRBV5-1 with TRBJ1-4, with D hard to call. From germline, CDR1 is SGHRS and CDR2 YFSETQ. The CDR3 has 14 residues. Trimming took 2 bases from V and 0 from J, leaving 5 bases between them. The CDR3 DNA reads TGCGCCAGCAGCTTATCCTCAACTAATGAAAAACTGTTTTTT. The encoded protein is CASSLSSTNEKLFF. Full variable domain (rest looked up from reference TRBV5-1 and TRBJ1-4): KAGVTQTPRYLIKTRGQQVTLSCSPISGHRSVSWYQQTPGQGLQFLFEYFSETQRNKGNFPGRFSGRQFSNSRSEMNVSTLELGDSALYLCASSLSSTNEKLFFGSGTQLSVL.

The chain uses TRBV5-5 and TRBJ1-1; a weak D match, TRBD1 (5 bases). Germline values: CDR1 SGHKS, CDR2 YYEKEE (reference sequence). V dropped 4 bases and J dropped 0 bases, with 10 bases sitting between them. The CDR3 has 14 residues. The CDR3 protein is CASSQGALNTEAFF. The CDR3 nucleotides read TGTGCCAGCAGCCAGGGCGCCCTGAACACTGAAGCTTTCTTT.

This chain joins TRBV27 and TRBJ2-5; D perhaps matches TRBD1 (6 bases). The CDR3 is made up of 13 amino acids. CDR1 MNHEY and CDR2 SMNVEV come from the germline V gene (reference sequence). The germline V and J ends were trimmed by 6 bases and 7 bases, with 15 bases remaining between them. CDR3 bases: TGTGCCAGCAGACAGGGCCTCCGTGGGACCCAGTACTTC. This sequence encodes CASRQGLRGTQYF.

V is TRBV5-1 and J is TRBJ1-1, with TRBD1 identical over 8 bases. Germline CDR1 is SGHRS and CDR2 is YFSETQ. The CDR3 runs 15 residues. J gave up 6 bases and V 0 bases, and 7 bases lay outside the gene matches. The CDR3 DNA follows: TGCGCCAGCAGCTTGGTTGGACAGGGAGCGGCTGAAGCTTTCTTT. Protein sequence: CASSLVGQGAAEAFF.

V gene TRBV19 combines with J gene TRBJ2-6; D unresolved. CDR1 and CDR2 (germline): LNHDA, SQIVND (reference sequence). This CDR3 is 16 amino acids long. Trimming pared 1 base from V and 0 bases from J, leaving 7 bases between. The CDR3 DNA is TGTGCCAGTAGTATAGGAGTTATCTCTGGGGCCAACGTCCTGACTTTC. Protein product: CASSIGVISGANVLTF. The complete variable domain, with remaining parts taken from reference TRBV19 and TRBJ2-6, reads DGGITQSPKYLFRKEGQNVTLSCEQNLNHDAMYWYRQDPGQGLRLIYYSQIVNDFQKGDIAEGYSVSREKKESFPLTVTSAQKNPTAFYLCASSIGVISGANVLTFGAGSRLTVL.

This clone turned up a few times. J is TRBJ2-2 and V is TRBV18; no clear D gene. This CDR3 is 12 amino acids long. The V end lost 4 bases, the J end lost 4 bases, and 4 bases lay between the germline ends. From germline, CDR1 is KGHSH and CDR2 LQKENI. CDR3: CASSQSTGELFF. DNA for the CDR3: TGTGCCAGCTCACAGAGCACCGGGGAGCTGTTTTTT. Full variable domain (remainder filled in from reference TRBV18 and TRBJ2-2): NAGVMQNPRHLVRRRGQEARLRCSPMKGHSHVYWYRQLPEEGLKFMVYLQKENIIDESGMPKERFSAEFPKEGPSILRIQQVVRGDSAAYFCASSQSTGELFFGEGSRLTVL.